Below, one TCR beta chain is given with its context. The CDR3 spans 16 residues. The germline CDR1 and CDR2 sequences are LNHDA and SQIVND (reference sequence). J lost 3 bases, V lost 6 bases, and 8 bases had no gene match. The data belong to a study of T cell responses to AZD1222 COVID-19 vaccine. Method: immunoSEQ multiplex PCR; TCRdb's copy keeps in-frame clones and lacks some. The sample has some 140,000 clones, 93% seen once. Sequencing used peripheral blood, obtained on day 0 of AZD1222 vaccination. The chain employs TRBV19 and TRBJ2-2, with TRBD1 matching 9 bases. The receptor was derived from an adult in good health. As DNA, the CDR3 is TGTGCCAGTAGGGGTAGACAGGGGGTAGACACCGGGGAGCTGTTTTTT. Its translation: CASRGRQGVDTGELFF.